The T cell receptor beta chain under discussion was sequenced for a study of T cell changes during pregnancy in multiple sclerosis. The data were produced by immunoSEQ multiplex PCR, yet TCRdb's version contains in-frame clones alone and is incomplete. The table records around 12,000 clones, roughly 88% of them present only once. The sequence derives from a female donor in good health, enrolled as a control in a pregnancy study. Material: CD8+ T cells from peripheral blood mononuclear cells, obtained in the second trimester of pregnancy.

Written as DNA, the CDR3 is TGTGCCAGCCAGCCCGGGACAGCTGAAGCTTTCTTT. Its translation is CASQPGTAEAFF. The chain joins TRBV25-1 to TRBJ1-1; 7 positions match TRBD1. The CDR3 extends over 12 amino acids. Germline V gene data show CDR1 as MGHDK and CDR2 as SYGVNS. With 8 bases clipped from V and 6 bases from J, the junction kept 6 bases outside the gene matches. The complete variable domain, with remaining parts taken from reference TRBV25-1 and TRBJ1-1, reads EADIYQTPRYLVIGTGKKITLECSQTMGHDKMYWYQQDPGMELHLIHYSYGVNSTEKGDLSSESTVSRIRTEHFPLTLESARPSHTSQYLCASQPGTAEAFFGQGTRLTVV.